This TCR beta chain appears in the sequencing data of a study of early T cells in non-severe SARS-CoV-2 infection (dated by TCRdb to the early 2020s). A note on the overall study: TCR sequencing used bulk RNA from unsorted whole blood, so alpha and beta chains could not be paired.

The study was a case-control design nested within a healthcare worker cohort in London, UK, with weekly nasopharyngeal swab PCR tests and blood sampling. Healthcare workers were enrolled in the week of the UK lockdown, from 23 to 31 March 2020, and were followed every week for up to roughly 16 weeks. The CDR3 spans 15 residues, from the cysteine through the phenylalanine. Only the CDR3 part of the read is kept: 45 bases, read in frame from the first base. Ends trimmed: V by 4 bases, J by 7 bases; bases unmatched to a gene: 11. On the study overall, not on this receptor specifically: VDJdb matching was skewed toward anti-spike CD8 responses and likely underestimated virus-specific expansions by missing private and CD4 specificities.

This clonotype was observed at least ten times. Which antigen it targets is not known. The input lacks base qualities; no much larger clone sits a single base away. Library creation used 5' RACE. TCRdb shows the sequencer as NextSeq 500. The TCR library protocol attached unique molecular identifiers to individual cDNA molecules to correct for sequencing error and PCR bias. Both TCR alpha and beta chains were sequenced, and tight co-correlation was observed between alpha and beta sequence abundances in each sample. The authors' analysis ran thus. V gene, J gene and CDR3 annotation of TCR sequences was performed with Decombinator V4. TCRs were defined as expanded if a significant change between any two time points was detected under a Poisson model with p below 0.0001. TCR abundances were normalised to the total number of TCRs sequenced in each sample and reported as counts per million. MAIT TCRs were defined by TRAV1-2 paired with TRAJ12, TRAJ20 or TRAJ33, and iNKT TCRs by TRAV10 paired with TRAJ18. VDJdb, accessed 1 November 2021, was searched for CMV, EBV and SARS-CoV-2 annotated TCRs, excluding TCRs annotated for multiple antigens. The public reads were reanalyzed by TCRdb: fastp trimming at Q25, MiXCR alignment, in-frame beta chains only. Every entry covers one CDR3 protein and lists the most common genes and DNA from its rows. The V and J calls come from TCRdb's annotation, not from the publication. This sample holds 75,000 to 95,000 distinct CDR3 sequences; 16% were observed only once. About 5% of the sample belongs to the ten largest clones.

This receptor chain uses TRBV12-3 or TRBV12-4 and TRBJ2-7, and 9 bases in between align with TRBD2. This clonotype was sampled from an adult who was a healthcare worker with PCR-confirmed SARS-CoV-2 infection or an uninfected control (not recorded which). The input for sequencing was whole blood, taken at baseline. The CDR3 here reads CASSSQREVTREQYF. The sequenced DNA: TGTGCCAGCAGTTCACAGCGGGAGGTTACGCGGGAGCAGTACTTC.